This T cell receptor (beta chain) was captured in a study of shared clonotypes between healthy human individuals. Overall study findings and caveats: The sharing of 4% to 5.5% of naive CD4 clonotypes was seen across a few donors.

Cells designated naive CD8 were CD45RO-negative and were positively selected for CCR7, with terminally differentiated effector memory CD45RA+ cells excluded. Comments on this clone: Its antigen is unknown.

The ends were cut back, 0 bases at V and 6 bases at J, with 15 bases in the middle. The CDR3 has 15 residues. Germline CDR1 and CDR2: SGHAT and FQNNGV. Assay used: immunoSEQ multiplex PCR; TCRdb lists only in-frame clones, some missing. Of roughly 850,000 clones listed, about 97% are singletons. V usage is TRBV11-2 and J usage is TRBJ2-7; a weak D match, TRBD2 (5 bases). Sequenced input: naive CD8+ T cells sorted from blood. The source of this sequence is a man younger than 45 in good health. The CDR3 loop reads CASSLDHSDRGEQYF. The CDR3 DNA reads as TGTGCCAGCAGCTTAGATCACAGCGATCGGGGCGAGCAGTACTTC.